This entry lists 8 T cell receptor beta chains sequenced from one sample in a study of T cell repertoires in cytomegalovirus infection. TCRdb reanalysed the reads using MiXCR and keeps one entry per CDR3 protein. The profile covers around 770,000 distinct CDR3 sequences, with about 27% appearing a single time and around 13% taken by the ten largest. The antigens of these receptors remain unknown. The material sequenced was cultured CD8+ T cells from PBMCs, taken from culture after CMV antigen stimulation. The receptors stem from a human donor in good health (CMV status not recorded). Some clones in this sample may be carry-over from other donors' samples.

About this clonotype: The junction shows a germline mismatch at one end, possibly a read error. This chain connects TRBV7-7 to TRBJ2-5, with D possibly TRBD2 on 6 matching bases. This CDR3 region has 15 residues. Germline V CDR1 and CDR2: SSHAT, FNYEAQ (reference sequence). CDR3 sequence (DNA): TGTGCTAGCAGCTTTGTATTTAGCGGCCAAGAGACCCAGTACTTC. This codes for CASSFVFSGQETQYF.

The chain recombines TRBV23-1 with TRBJ2-7; TRBD1 matches at 9 bases. TRBV23-1 is noted as an ORF with a role that remains uncertain. The length of the CDR3 is 14 residues. J lost 2 bases, V lost 1 base, and 0 bases had no gene match. CDR3 sequence: CASSQWDRAYEQYV. The CDR3 nucleotides are TGCGCCAGCAGTCAATGGGACAGGGCCTACGAGCAGTACGTC.

J is TRBJ2-7 and V is TRBV28; 11 nucleotides match TRBD2. The CDR3 runs 15 residues. V shed 0 bases and J 2 bases; nucleotides not matched to a gene: 0. Looked up from germline, CDR1 is MDHEN and CDR2 is SYDVKM. The CDR3 bases are TGTGCCAGCAGTTTATGGACTAGCGGGGCCTACGAGCAGTACGTC. Protein sequence: CASSLWTSGAYEQYV.

The V and J genes are TRBV7-3 and TRBJ2-2; D perhaps matches TRBD2 (5 bases). This CDR3 is 16 amino acids long. Germline CDR1 and CDR2: SGHTA and FQGTGA. V was clipped by 5 bases and J by 1 base, with 14 bases between them. CDR3 sequence reads: CASSRLPGMNTGELFF. The DNA of the CDR3 is TGTGCCAGCAGCCGCCTTCCGGGAATGAACACCGGGGAGCTGTTTTTT.

This clonotype showed up just a few times. V and J are TRBV11-2 and TRBJ2-1; 7 positions agree with TRBD2. CDR1 SGHAT and CDR2 FQNNGV come from the germline V gene. The CDR3 runs to 12 residues. V trimming: 4 bases; J trimming: 8 bases; junction bases outside the gene matches: 2. CDR3 nucleotides: TGTGCCAGCAGCTGGGAGGGCTATGAGCAGTTCTTC. This gives the protein CASSWEGYEQFF.

This chain connects TRBV6-4 to TRBJ2-5; 10 bases agree with TRBD2. Per germline, CDR1 MRHNA and CDR2 SNTAGT. This CDR3 spans 16 amino acids. V was clipped by 2 bases and J by 3 bases; unmatched bases: 6. In DNA form, the CDR3 reads TGTGCCAGCAGTGACAGCGGGACTAGCGAAGAAGAGACCCAGTACTTC. Translated: CASSDSGTSEEETQYF.

The chain links TRBV7-2 to TRBJ1-2, with D possibly being TRBD1 (5 bases). The CDR3 loop spans 12 amino acids. The germline gives CDR1 SGHTA, CDR2 FQGNSA. V lost 4 bases and J 6 bases, leaving 9 bases between the germline ends. CDR3: CASSWGGNGYTF. The CDR3 DNA reads as TGTGCCAGCAGCTGGGGGGGGAATGGCTACACCTTC.

This clonotype occurred a few times. V usage is TRBV10-3 and J usage is TRBJ1-2, with 8 positions matching TRBD1. This CDR3 contains 15 residues. V was clipped by 0 bases and J by 5 bases; unmatched bases: 5. Germline lookup yields CDR1 ENHRY and CDR2 SYGVKD. CDR3 sequence reads: CAISESGDRRYGYTF. The CDR3 nucleotides are TGTGCCATCAGTGAGTCGGGGGACAGGAGGTATGGCTACACCTTC.